These 22 T cell receptor beta chains originate from one sample sequenced in a study of blood T cell repertoires in COVID-19. Here immunoSEQ multiplex PCR was the method, and the copy in TCRdb shows in-frame clones only, minus some. The sample has about 36,000 clones; roughly 87% are singletons. Material for sequencing was peripheral blood. These receptors were obtained from a man aged 60 to 75 with acute or convalescent COVID-19.

J is TRBJ2-7 and V is TRBV28; tentatively, D is TRBD2 (6 bases). Trimming left V 5 bases short and J 1 base short, with 21 bases between. The germline V gene encodes CDR1 MDHEN and CDR2 SYDVKM. This CDR3 contains 17 residues. For the CDR3, the DNA is TGTGCCAGCAGTCATAAGTCAGGAGGAGGGTGGTCCTACGAGCAGTACTTC. Protein sequence: CASSHKSGGGWSYEQYF.

This chain connects TRBV12-3 or TRBV12-4 to TRBJ1-5, with D unresolved. The CDR3 covers 13 residues. With 6 bases removed from V and 0 bases from J, the gap between germline ends came to 6 bases. CDR3: CASSPYSNQPQHF. Written as DNA, the CDR3 is TGTGCCAGCAGCCCTTATAGCAATCAGCCCCAGCATTTT.

The chain employs TRBV19 and TRBJ2-2; the match to TRBD1 covers 10 bases. Germline loops: CDR1 LNHDA, CDR2 SQIVND (reference sequence). This CDR3 region has 16 residues. After removal of 5 bases from V and 1 base from J, the junction contained 4 bases not matched to a gene. The CDR3 loop is CASSPGTGENTGELFF. The CDR3 DNA reads as TGTGCCAGTAGTCCCGGGACAGGGGAGAACACCGGGGAGCTGTTTTTT.

V gene TRBV11-3 combines with J gene TRBJ2-3; TRBD2 matches 7 bases. The CDR3 spans 17 residues. The ends lost 3 bases at V and 4 bases at J; junction bases unmatched: 13. In germline, CDR1 is SGHNT, CDR2 YENEEA. CDR3: CASSFRGSGSDADTQYF. In DNA form, the CDR3 reads TGTGCCAGCAGCTTCCGGGGTAGCGGGTCGGATGCAGATACGCAGTATTTT.

The chain recombines TRBV15 with TRBJ2-2; 11 bases match TRBD2. The germline V gene has CDR1 LNHNV and CDR2 YYDKDF (reference sequence). The junction had 4 bases not matched to a gene; V was cut back by 3 bases and J by 7 bases. The CDR3 length is 15 residues. The DNA of the CDR3 is TGTGCCACCAGCAGGTCTAGCGGGGGGTACGGGGAGCTGTTTTTT. Protein product: CATSRSSGGYGELFF.

The chain couples TRBV6-2 or TRBV6-3 to TRBJ1-1; 7 nucleotides match TRBD1. The V and J ends lost 0 bases and 11 bases, in that order; junction bases with no gene match: 9. Germline values: CDR1 MNHEY, CDR2 SVGEGT. The CDR3 has 14 amino acids. CDR3 sequence (DNA): TGTGCCAGCAGTTACTCGAGAGCCCAGGGGGAGGCTTTCTTT. Amino acids: CASSYSRAQGEAFF.

The chain recombines TRBV30 with TRBJ1-4, with TRBD1 matching over 10 bases. Unmatched junction bases numbered 1, after V lost 2 bases and J lost 4 bases. The CDR3 runs 14 residues. The germline V gene has CDR1 GTSNPN and CDR2 SVGIG (reference sequence). The CDR3, as DNA: TGTGCCTGGAGTCGGGACAGGGGTAATGAAAAACTGTTTTTT. Encoded protein: CAWSRDRGNEKLFF. The full variable domain, its missing parts supplied by reference TRBV30 and TRBJ1-4, is SQTIHQWPATLVQPVGSPLSLECTVEGTSNPNLYWYRQAAGRGLQLLFYSVGIGQISSEVPQNLSASRPQDRQFILSSKKLLLSDSGFYLCAWSRDRGNEKLFFGSGTQLSVL.

The CDR3 loop reads CASSQGQGGNTIYF. Here the CDR3 DNA reads TGTGCCAGCAGCCAAGGACAGGGGGGAAACACCATATATTTT. V and J are TRBV3-1 (or the pseudogene TRBV3-2) and TRBJ1-3, with 8 positions matching TRBD1. This CDR3 spans 14 amino acids. Looked up from germline, CDR1 is LGHDT and CDR2 is YNNKEL (reference sequence). V shed 1 base, J shed 4 bases, and the junction held 0 bases outside the gene matches.

This chain joins TRBV24-1 and TRBJ2-1, with 12 bases that match TRBD2. The CDR3 is 14 amino acids. Trimming took 12 bases from V and 4 from J; bases not matched to a gene: 6. CDR1 is KGHDR, CDR2 SFDVKD, per germline. Here the CDR3 reads CASSGTSGYNEQFF. In nucleotides, the CDR3 is TGTGCCTCATCCGGGACTAGCGGGTACAATGAGCAGTTCTTC.

The V gene is TRBV19, the J gene TRBJ2-1; D not resolved. The CDR3 contains 15 residues. The V and J ends lost 4 bases and 0 bases respectively, with 10 bases between them. The germline gives CDR1 LNHDA, CDR2 SQIVND (reference sequence). CDR3 sequence (DNA): TGTGCCAGTAGTACGACTCTGAGCTCCTACAATGAGCAGTTCTTC. Translation: CASSTTLSSYNEQFF.

The chain is built from TRBV11-3 and TRBJ1-3; D not certain. This CDR3 has 17 residues. Germline loops: CDR1 SGHNT, CDR2 YENEEA. The germline V and J ends were trimmed by 4 bases and 4 bases, with 20 bases remaining between them. Here the CDR3 DNA reads TGTGCCAGCAGCTCCCTCTCCATGGAATCGAGGGGAAACACCATATATTTT. Its protein is CASSSLSMESRGNTIYF.

The rearrangement links TRBV6-5 to TRBJ2-7, with 9 bases matching TRBD2. J gave up 2 bases and V 7 bases, and 9 bases lay outside the gene matches. This CDR3 contains 15 residues. Germline-derived CDR1 and CDR2 are MNHEY and SVGAGI. CDR3 protein: CASTEGPSGAYEQYV. CDR3 coding DNA: TGTGCCAGCACCGAGGGCCCTAGCGGGGCCTACGAGCAGTACGTC.

The genes are TRBV5-1 and TRBJ1-1; D is possibly TRBD1 (6 bases). The length of the CDR3 is 14 residues. V shed 4 bases and J shed 6 bases, with 16 bases lying between them. CDR1 is SGHRS, CDR2 YFSETQ, per germline. The CDR3 sequence: CASSPGQQGPEAFF. The CDR3 nucleotides are TGCGCCAGCAGCCCCGGACAGCAGGGTCCTGAAGCTTTCTTT. Full variable domain (missing parts from reference TRBV5-1 and TRBJ1-1): KAGVTQTPRYLIKTRGQQVTLSCSPISGHRSVSWYQQTPGQGLQFLFEYFSETQRNKGNFPGRFSGRQFSNSRSEMNVSTLELGDSALYLCASSPGQQGPEAFFGQGTRLTVV.

The table lists this clone with a count of one. The rearrangement joins TRBV2 to TRBJ2-7; 7 bases are a match to TRBD2. This CDR3 spans 15 amino acids. Germline loops: CDR1 SNHLY, CDR2 FYNNEI. Germline trimming cut 3 bases from V and 4 bases from J; bases unmatched to any gene: 9. DNA for the CDR3: TGTGCCAGCAGTGATGGGGGTAAGCGGGATTACGAGCAGTACTTC. Amino acid sequence: CASSDGGKRDYEQYF.

The J gene is TRBJ1-1, the V gene TRBV18; a weak D match, TRBD1 (6 bases). V was shortened by 4 bases and J by 2 bases, with 17 bases between the two germline ends. Germline V gives CDR1 KGHSH, CDR2 LQKENI. The CDR3 totals 16 residues. The CDR3 region is CASSLNPGHINTEAFF. In DNA, the CDR3 is TGTGCCAGCTCACTAAATCCGGGACACATAAACACTGAAGCTTTCTTT.

The chain joins TRBV5-4 to TRBJ2-5; TRBD2 is a possible D gene (7 bases). CDR1 and CDR2 (germline): SGHNT, YYREEE (reference sequence). The CDR3 contains 14 residues. The V gene lost 3 bases and the J gene lost 5 bases, with 14 bases spanning the gap. The CDR3 region is CASSWGGGPETQYF. CDR3 bases: TGTGCCAGCAGCTGGGGAGGGGGGCCCGAGACCCAGTACTTC.

The chain carries TRBV19 and TRBJ2-2, with a tentative D call TRBD1 (5 bases). V shed 2 bases and J shed 8 bases, with 15 bases lying between them. The V gene's germline CDR1 is LNHDA and CDR2 SQIVND (reference sequence). The CDR3 totals 15 residues. The CDR3 region has the DNA TGTGCCAGTAGTATAAAGGGGCCGCCCGTAGGGGAGCTGTTTTTT. Residues: CASSIKGPPVGELFF.

The chain employs TRBV12-5 and TRBJ2-7; 7 positions match TRBD1. The ends lost 9 bases at V and 3 bases at J; junction bases unmatched: 8. This CDR3 has 13 amino acids. From germline, CDR1 is LGHNT and CDR2 FRNRAP. CDR3 nucleotides: TGTGCTAGCTCCATAGGGGACAGCTACGAGCAGTACTTC. It yields the protein CASSIGDSYEQYF.

The chain employs TRBV12-3 or TRBV12-4 and TRBJ2-7, with a possible D match to TRBD1 (5 bases). The CDR3 length is 13 residues. Between the trimmed V and J ends, which lost 0 bases and 3 bases, there was a span of 6 bases. CDR3 sequence reads: CASSLAGDYEQYF. CDR3 sequence (DNA): TGTGCCAGCAGTTTAGCAGGGGACTACGAGCAGTACTTC.

The chain uses TRBV5-5 and TRBJ2-2; D may be TRBD1 (5 bases). The length of the CDR3 is 16 residues. Trimming took off 0 bases at V and 6 bases at J, with 15 bases between the two ends. Germline loops: CDR1 SGHKS, CDR2 YYEKEE (reference sequence). CDR3 in amino acids: CASSLVGARGPGELFF. DNA of the CDR3: TGTGCCAGCAGCTTGGTAGGGGCAAGGGGTCCCGGGGAGCTGTTTTTT.

The chain carries TRBV9 and TRBJ1-2; D gene uncertain. The CDR3 sequence is 14 residues long. Germline CDR1 SGDLS, CDR2 YYNGEE. V dropped 3 bases and J dropped 2 bases, with 11 bases sitting between them. CDR3 protein: CASSAAGMNYGYTF. DNA of the CDR3: TGTGCCAGCAGCGCGGCAGGAATGAACTATGGCTACACCTTC.

The chain is built from TRBV7-9 and TRBJ2-5, with D unresolved. The CDR3 covers 13 residues. Looked up from germline, CDR1 is SEHNR and CDR2 is FQNEAQ (reference sequence). V was pared by 5 bases and J by 5 bases, with 12 bases between. CDR3 sequence: CASSPILRETQYF. DNA of the CDR3: TGTGCCAGCAGCCCGATCTTACGGGAGACCCAGTACTTC.